A single sample gave rise to the 16 T cell receptor beta chains below, sequenced in a study of regulatory T cells in long-lasting Graves disease. As for time point: newly diagnosed GD, antithyroid drugs for less than 3 months. PBMCs were the source of the RNA used for TCR sequencing. According to the study, TCR beta libraries were built with iRepertoire HTBI primers and CDR3-region Arm-PCR. One entry per CDR3 protein results from TCRdb running MiXCR on the multiplex PCR reads. The profile shows approximately 490,000 distinct CDR3 sequences, around 15% of them singletons. This sample was also put to use in a study of T cells in Graves' hyperthyroidism and ophthalmopathy.

Sequenced here: peripheral blood mononuclear cells (PBMCs), sampled at new diagnosis, from a patient treated with antithyroid drugs. The origin of the receptors is a man aged 35 to 55 with Graves disease.

The chain carries TRBV19 and TRBJ2-6, with 8 bases matching TRBD1. Germline loops: CDR1 LNHDA, CDR2 SQIVND (reference sequence). The V gene end was trimmed by 7 bases and the J gene end by 2 bases; junction bases not matched to a gene: 4. This CDR3 is built from 15 residues. For the CDR3, the DNA is TGTGCCAGTACCCCGACAGGGGCTGGGGCCAACGTCCTGACTTTC. Amino acids: CASTPTGAGANVLTF. The full variable domain, in which reference TRBV19 and TRBJ2-6 provide the parts outside the CDR3, is DGGITQSPKYLFRKEGQNVTLSCEQNLNHDAMYWYRQDPGQGLRLIYYSQIVNDFQKGDIAEGYSVSREKKESFPLTVTSAQKNPTAFYLCASTPTGAGANVLTFGAGSRLTVL.

Ten or more counts support this clonotype. DNA for the CDR3: TGTGCCAGCAGTGAAGAGGCAGGTCCAGAGACCCAGTACTTC. This codes for CASSEEAGPETQYF. The chain couples TRBV2 to TRBJ2-5, with D hard to call. Germline CDR1 reads SNHLY; CDR2 reads FYNNEI. This CDR3 comprises 14 residues. V lost 1 base and J lost 4, with 10 bases in between.

This clonotype was detected ten times or more. V and J are TRBV28 and TRBJ1-5, with D possibly matching TRBD1 (5 bases). Germline CDR1 reads MDHEN; CDR2 reads SYDVKM. The length of the CDR3 is 16 residues. V dropped 2 bases and J dropped 2 bases, with 13 bases sitting between them. CDR3 protein: CASSLHQGDGNQPQHF. In DNA form, the CDR3 reads TGTGCCAGCAGTTTACATCAGGGCGATGGCAATCAGCCCCAGCATTTT. Complete variable domain (other parts from reference TRBV28 and TRBJ1-5): DVKVTQSSRYLVKRTGEKVFLECVQDMDHENMFWYRQDPGLGLRLIYFSYDVKMKEKGDIPEGYSVSREKKERFSLILESASTNQTSMYLCASSLHQGDGNQPQHFGDGTRLSIL.

This clonotype was observed a few times. The chain has TRBV7-2 and TRBJ2-3; TRBD2 aligns across 10 bases. The V segment lost 0 bases and the J segment 4 bases; nucleotides outside the gene matches: 7. Germline CDR1 and CDR2: SGHTA and FQGNSA. The CDR3 is made up of 17 amino acids. CDR3 DNA: TGTGCCAGCAGCTTAGCTTCTAGCGGGAGTTGGGCAGATACGCAGTATTTT. This codes for CASSLASSGSWADTQYF.

This clonotype was observed a single time. The rearrangement uses TRBV29-1 and TRBJ2-7; TRBD1 matches at 10 bases. Germline CDR1 SQVTM, CDR2 ANQGSEA. Trimming removed 5 bases from V and 5 bases from J; junction bases left unmatched: 12. The CDR3 spans 15 residues. CDR3 coding DNA: TGCAGCGTTAGTTTCGCGGGGACAGGGGCGGACGAGCAGTACTTC. Its protein product is CSVSFAGTGADEQYF.

In this sample, this clonotype turned up many times. The chain links TRBV11-1 to TRBJ2-7; 8 nucleotides line up with TRBD2. CDR1 is SGHAT, CDR2 FQDESV, per germline (reference sequence). V gave up 2 bases and J gave up 0 bases; unmatched junction bases: 6. The CDR3 is made up of 16 amino acids. CDR3 protein: CASSLSLAGPSYEQYF. The CDR3 bases are TGTGCCAGCAGCTTAAGTCTAGCGGGCCCCTCCTACGAGCAGTACTTC.

This clonotype was detected many times. V is TRBV12-3 or TRBV12-4 and J is TRBJ1-5, with D perhaps matching TRBD1 (6 bases). The V end was cut by 2 bases, the J end by 1 base, with 12 bases between. This CDR3 comprises 16 residues. This CDR3 is CASSLNGGGSNQPQHF. The CDR3 DNA reads TGTGCCAGCAGTTTAAATGGGGGCGGGAGCAATCAGCCCCAGCATTTT.

CDR3 nucleotide sequence: TGTGCCAGCAGCTTGGTACTAGCGGGAGGGCAAGAGCAGTACTTC. Amino acids: CASSLVLAGGQEQYF. The chain couples TRBV5-4 to TRBJ2-1, with 13 bases matching TRBD2. The J call is in doubt because the DNA end fits TRBJ2-7 better. The CDR3 covers 15 residues. The germline V gene encodes CDR1 SGHNT and CDR2 YYREEE (reference sequence).

This clonotype was seen at least ten times. V is TRBV11-2 and J is TRBJ2-3; 8 positions match TRBD1. CDR3 length: 16 residues. J was trimmed by 3 bases and V by 5 bases; bases with no gene match: 10. Germline CDR1 SGHAT, CDR2 FQNNGV. The CDR3 loop is CASSPRGQGATDTQYF. The CDR3 DNA sequence: TGTGCCAGCAGCCCGCGAGGGCAGGGGGCAACAGATACGCAGTATTTT.

This clonotype was observed a handful of times. The V call is TRBV28, the J call TRBJ2-2; no reliable D call. Germline CDR1 reads MDHEN; CDR2 reads SYDVKM. The length of the CDR3 is 13 residues. The germline V and J ends were trimmed by 6 bases and 7 bases, with 12 bases remaining between them. CDR3 sequence reads: CASSFPVGGELFF. The DNA of the CDR3 is TGTGCCAGCAGCTTTCCGGTCGGCGGGGAGCTGTTTTTT.

This clonotype was counted only a few times. The gene calls are TRBV6-2 or TRBV6-3 and TRBJ1-6; TRBD1 might be the D (6 bases). Trimming pared 7 bases from V and 7 bases from J, leaving 17 bases between. The CDR3 has 15 amino acids. Germline assignment: CDR1 MNHEY and CDR2 SVGEGT. CDR3 residues: CASTEGDVANSPLHF. The CDR3 DNA follows: TGTGCCAGCACGGAGGGGGATGTTGCAAATTCACCCCTCCACTTT.

Many counts were recorded for this clonotype. In DNA, the CDR3 is TGTGCCAGCAGCTTGCGCCACGGTAGCTCCTACGAGCAGTACTTC. As protein: CASSLRHGSSYEQYF. This rearrangement joins TRBV5-8 to TRBJ2-7; no clear D gene. This CDR3 is 15 amino acids long. From germline, CDR1 is SGHTS and CDR2 YDEGEE. The V end was cut by 1 base, the J end by 0 bases, with 11 bases between.

This clonotype was observed at least ten times. The chain is built from TRBV24-1 and TRBJ2-7; D not resolved. Trimming shortened V by 2 bases and J by 3 bases, and 13 bases separated the two germline ends. Germline-derived CDR1 and CDR2 are KGHDR and SFDVKD. This CDR3 has 15 residues. The CDR3 here is CATSDSTQAFYEQYF. CDR3 bases: TGTGCCACCAGTGATTCAACCCAGGCATTCTACGAGCAGTACTTC.

This clonotype was observed at least ten times. V is TRBV7-2 and J is TRBJ2-5; TRBD1 is a possible D gene (6 bases). V dropped 4 bases and J dropped 3 bases, with 12 bases sitting between them. The CDR3 spans 14 residues. Germline CDR1 and CDR2: SGHTA and FQGNSA. The CDR3 sequence is CASSSSNREETQYF. The CDR3 bases are TGTGCCAGCAGCTCGTCCAACAGGGAAGAGACCCAGTACTTC.

This clonotype was detected a few times. The rearrangement joins TRBV28 to TRBJ2-7; the match to TRBD2 covers 8 bases. V was clipped by 8 bases and J by 3 bases; unmatched bases: 3. CDR3 length equals 12 residues. CDR1 and CDR2 from the germline V gene are MDHEN and SYDVKM. CDR3 nucleotides: TGTGCCAGCTTCGGGAGGGGCTACGAGCAGTACTTC. It encodes CASFGRGYEQYF.

This sequence joins TRBV7-3 and TRBJ2-1, with 8 bases aligning to TRBD2. This CDR3 has 16 amino acids. V shed 0 bases and J 3 bases; nucleotides not matched to a gene: 4. From germline, CDR1 is SGHTA and CDR2 FQGTGA. The DNA of the CDR3 is TGTGCCAGCAGCTTAACTGCCACTAGCGGCTACAATGAGCAGTTCTTC. Residues: CASSLTATSGYNEQFF.